This T cell receptor (beta chain) is drawn from a study of shared clonotypes between healthy human individuals. As for the study in general: Donors were a couple of women and a few men aged 18 to 49. Whole-study findings and limits: Naive subsets typically showed greater estimated richness than memory subsets.

This CDR3 spans 14 amino acids. V lost 0 bases and J 2 bases, leaving 9 bases between the germline ends. Germline V gene sequence: CDR1 SGHKS, CDR2 YYEKEE (reference sequence). The repertoire was sequenced with immunoSEQ multiplex PCR; TCRdb's copy has only in-frame clones and lacks some. The sample consists of 740,000 or so clones, roughly 73% of them appearing once. CD45RA+ naive and CD45RA-negative memory subsets were separated from CD4+ cells. Of note for this clone: Its antigen is as yet unknown.

Sequencing was carried out using memory CD4+ T cells sorted from blood. Subset defined: CD45RA-negative fraction. This TCR came from a woman aged 25 to 39 in good health. This chain uses TRBV5-5 with TRBJ2-7; D not certain. The CDR3 DNA reads TGTGCCAGCAGCTTGGGGGGAATCGCCTACGAGCAGTACTTC. It codes for CASSLGGIAYEQYF.